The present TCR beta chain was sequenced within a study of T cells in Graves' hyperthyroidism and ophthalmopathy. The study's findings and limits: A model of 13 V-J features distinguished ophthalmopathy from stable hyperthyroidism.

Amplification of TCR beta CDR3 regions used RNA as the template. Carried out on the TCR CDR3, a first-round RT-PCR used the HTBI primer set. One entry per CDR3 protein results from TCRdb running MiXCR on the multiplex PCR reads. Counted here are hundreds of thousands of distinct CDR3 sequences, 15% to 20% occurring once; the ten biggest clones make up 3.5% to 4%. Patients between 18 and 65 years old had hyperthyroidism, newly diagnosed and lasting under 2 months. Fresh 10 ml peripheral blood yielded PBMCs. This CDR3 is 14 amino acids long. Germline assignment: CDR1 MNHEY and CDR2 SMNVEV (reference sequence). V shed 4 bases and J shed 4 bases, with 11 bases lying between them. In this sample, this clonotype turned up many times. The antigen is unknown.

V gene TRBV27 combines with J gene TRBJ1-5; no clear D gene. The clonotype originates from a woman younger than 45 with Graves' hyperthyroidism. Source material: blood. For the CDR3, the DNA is TGTGCCAGCAGTTCCCGACACCTAAATCAGCCCCAGCATTTT. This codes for CASSSRHLNQPQHF.